This TCR beta chain was identified during a study of cytotoxic CD8 clonotypes in ibrutinib-treated CLL. Using immunoSEQ multiplex PCR, the repertoire was profiled, and TCRdb retains in-frame clones only, with some absent. The profile covers approximately 160,000 clones, with approximately 91% appearing a single time and roughly 3% taken by the ten largest. Cryopreserved PBMCs supplied roughly 2 micrograms of genomic DNA for TCR beta libraries. The sequenced sample was PBMCs, obtained at disease progression, from a patient treated with ibrutinib. This TCR derives from a human donor with chronic lymphocytic leukemia.

CDR3 DNA: TGTGCCAGCAGCTTTCGGGCGGGAGGCGGCGATGAGCAGTTCTTC. It yields the protein CASSFRAGGGDEQFF. V and J are TRBV7-3 and TRBJ2-1; 8 bases line up with TRBD2. The length of the CDR3 is 15 residues. Germline V gene data show CDR1 as SGHTA and CDR2 as FQGTGA. After removal of 3 bases from V and 8 bases from J, the junction contained 9 bases not matched to a gene. Complete variable domain (other parts from reference TRBV7-3 and TRBJ2-1): GAGVSQTPSNKVTEKGKYVELRCDPISGHTALYWYRQSLGQGPEFLIYFQGTGAADDSGLPNDRFFAVRPEGSVSTLKIQRTERGDSAVYLCASSFRAGGGDEQFFGPGTRLTVL.